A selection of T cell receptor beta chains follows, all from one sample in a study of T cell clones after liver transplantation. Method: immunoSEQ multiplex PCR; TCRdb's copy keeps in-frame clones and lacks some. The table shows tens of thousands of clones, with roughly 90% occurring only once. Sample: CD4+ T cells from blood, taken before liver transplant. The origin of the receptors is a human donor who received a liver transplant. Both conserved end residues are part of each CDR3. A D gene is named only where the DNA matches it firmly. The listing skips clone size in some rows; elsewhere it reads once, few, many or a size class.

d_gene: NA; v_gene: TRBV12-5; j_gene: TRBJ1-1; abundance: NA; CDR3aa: CASGLAGQFKAFF; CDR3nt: TGTGCTAGTGGTTTGGCCGGACAGTTTAAAGCTTTCTTT
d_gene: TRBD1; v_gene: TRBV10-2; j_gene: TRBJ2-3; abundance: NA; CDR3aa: CASRALPGQGPDTQYF; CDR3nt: TGCGCCAGCAGGGCCCTACCGGGACAGGGACCAGATACGCAGTATTTT
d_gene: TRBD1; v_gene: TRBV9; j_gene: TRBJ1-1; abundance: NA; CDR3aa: CASSGTGTGATEAFF; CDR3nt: TGTGCCAGCAGCGGAACCGGGACAGGGGCTACTGAAGCTTTCTTT
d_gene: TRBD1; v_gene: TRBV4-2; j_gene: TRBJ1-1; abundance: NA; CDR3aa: CASSLGTGGSNTEAFF; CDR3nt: TGTGCCAGCAGCCTAGGGACAGGGGGCTCGAACACTGAAGCTTTCTTT
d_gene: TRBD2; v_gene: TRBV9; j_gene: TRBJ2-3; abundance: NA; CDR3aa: CASSGSGSGRDTQYF; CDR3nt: TGTGCCAGCAGCGGTAGCGGGAGCGGTAGAGATACGCAGTATTTT
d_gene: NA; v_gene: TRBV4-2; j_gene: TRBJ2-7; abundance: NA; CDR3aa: CASSQAEPYEQYF; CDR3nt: TGTGCCAGCAGCCAAGCGGAACCCTACGAGCAGTACTTC
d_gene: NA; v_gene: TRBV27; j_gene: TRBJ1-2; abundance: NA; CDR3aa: CASSLVGTANYGYTF; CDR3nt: TGTGCCAGCAGTCTTGTGGGAACAGCTAACTATGGCTACACCTTC
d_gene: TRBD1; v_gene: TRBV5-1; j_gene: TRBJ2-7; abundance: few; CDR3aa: CASSLGGQGYEQYF; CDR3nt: TGCGCCAGCAGCTTGGGGGGACAGGGTTACGAGCAGTACTTC
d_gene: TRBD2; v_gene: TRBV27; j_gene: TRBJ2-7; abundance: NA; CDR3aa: CASSFLLAGGYEQYF; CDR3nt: TGTGCCAGCAGTTTCCTACTAGCGGGAGGGTACGAGCAGTACTTC
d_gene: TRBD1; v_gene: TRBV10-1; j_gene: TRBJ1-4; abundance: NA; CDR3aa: CATKGQQDPTNEKLFF; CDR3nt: TGCGCCACTAAGGGACAGCAGGATCCAACTAATGAAAAACTGTTTTTT
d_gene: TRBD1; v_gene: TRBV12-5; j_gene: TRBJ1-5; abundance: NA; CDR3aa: CASGLATGVYPQHF; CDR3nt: TGTGCTAGTGGTTTGGCTACAGGGGTGTACCCCCAGCATTTT
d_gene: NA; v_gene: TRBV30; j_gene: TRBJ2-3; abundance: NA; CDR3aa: CAWSAGHLTDTQYF; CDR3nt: TGTGCCTGGAGTGCGGGACATCTCACAGATACGCAGTATTTT
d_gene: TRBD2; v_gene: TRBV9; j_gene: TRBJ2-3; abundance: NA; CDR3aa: CASSSGLAILTDTQYF; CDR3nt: TGTGCCAGCAGTTCGGGACTAGCGATTCTCACAGATACGCAGTATTTT
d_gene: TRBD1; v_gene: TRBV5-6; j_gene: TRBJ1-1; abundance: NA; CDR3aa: CASSPTADRVNEAFF; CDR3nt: TGTGCCAGCAGCCCCACCGCGGACAGGGTGAATGAAGCTTTCTTT
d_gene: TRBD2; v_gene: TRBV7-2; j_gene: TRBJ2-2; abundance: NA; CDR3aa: CASSPSGRGTGELFF; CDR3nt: TGTGCCAGCAGCCCGAGCGGGAGGGGAACCGGGGAGCTGTTTTTT
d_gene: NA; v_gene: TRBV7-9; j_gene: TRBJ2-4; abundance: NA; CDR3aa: CASSLAGGQNIQYF; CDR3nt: TGTGCCAGCAGCTTAGCGGGGGGCCAAAACATTCAGTACTTC
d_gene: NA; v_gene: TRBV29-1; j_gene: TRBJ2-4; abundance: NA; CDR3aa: CSVGDTGTGLSKNIQYF; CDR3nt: TGCAGCGTGGGAGATACCGGGACGGGCCTTTCAAAAAACATTCAGTACTTC
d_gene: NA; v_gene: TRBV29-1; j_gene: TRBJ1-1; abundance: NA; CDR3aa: CSVSYRSSVSNTEAFF; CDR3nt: TGCAGCGTTTCTTACAGATCTTCTGTTTCGAACACTGAAGCTTTCTTT
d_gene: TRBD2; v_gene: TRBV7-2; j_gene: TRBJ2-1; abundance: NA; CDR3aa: CASSSGLAGHNEQFF; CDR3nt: TGTGCCAGCAGCTCGGGACTAGCGGGGCACAATGAGCAGTTCTTC
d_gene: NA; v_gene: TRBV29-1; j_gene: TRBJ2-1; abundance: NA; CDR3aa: CSPTTDYNEQFF; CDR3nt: TGCAGCCCGACGACGGACTACAATGAGCAGTTCTTC
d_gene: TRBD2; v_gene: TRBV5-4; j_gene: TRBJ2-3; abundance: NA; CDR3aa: CASSPTSGRATDTQYF; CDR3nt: TGTGCCAGCAGCCCCACTAGCGGGAGGGCAACAGATACGCAGTATTTT
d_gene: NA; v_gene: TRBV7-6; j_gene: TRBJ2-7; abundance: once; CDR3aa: CASSLAYGLTYEQYF; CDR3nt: TGTGCCAGCAGCTTAGCGTACGGGTTAACCTACGAGCAGTACTTC
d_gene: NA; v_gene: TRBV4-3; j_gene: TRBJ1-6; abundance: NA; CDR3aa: CASSQDGVRGKISPLHF; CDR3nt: TGCGCCAGCAGCCAAGATGGGGTCCGAGGGAAAATCTCACCCCTCCACTTT
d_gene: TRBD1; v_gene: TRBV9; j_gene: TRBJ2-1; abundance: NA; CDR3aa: CASSVAPQGAGDEQFF; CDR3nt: TGTGCCAGCAGCGTAGCTCCCCAGGGGGCAGGCGATGAGCAGTTCTTC
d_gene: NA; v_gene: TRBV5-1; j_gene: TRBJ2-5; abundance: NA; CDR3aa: CASSSAGRGRGETQYF; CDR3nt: TGCGCCAGCAGCTCGGCAGGGAGGGGGAGAGGGGAGACCCAGTACTTC
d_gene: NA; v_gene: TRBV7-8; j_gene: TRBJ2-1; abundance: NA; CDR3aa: CASSLGQLSYNEQFF; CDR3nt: TGTGCCAGCAGCTTAGGACAGCTTTCCTACAATGAGCAGTTCTTC
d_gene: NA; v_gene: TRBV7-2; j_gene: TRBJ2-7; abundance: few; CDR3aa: CASSLPGSYEQYF; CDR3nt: TGTGCCAGCAGCTTACCGGGATCCTACGAGCAGTACTTC
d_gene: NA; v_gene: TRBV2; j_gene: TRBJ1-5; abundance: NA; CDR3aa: CASSYSSNQPQHF; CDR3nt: TGTGCCAGCAGCTACAGTAGCAATCAGCCCCAGCATTTT
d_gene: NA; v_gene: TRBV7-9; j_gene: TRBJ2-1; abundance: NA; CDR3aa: CTGGGASDEQFF; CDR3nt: TGTACCGGAGGCGGGGCCTCGGATGAGCAGTTCTTC
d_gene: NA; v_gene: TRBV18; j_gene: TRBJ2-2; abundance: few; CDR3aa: CASSPPGGRDTGELFF; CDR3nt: TGTGCCAGCTCACCACCGGGGGGCCGGGACACCGGGGAGCTGTTTTTT
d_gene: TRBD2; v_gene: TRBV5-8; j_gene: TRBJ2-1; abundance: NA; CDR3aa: CASSGGTSVYNEQFF; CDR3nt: TGTGCCAGCAGCGGCGGGACTAGTGTATACAATGAGCAGTTCTTC
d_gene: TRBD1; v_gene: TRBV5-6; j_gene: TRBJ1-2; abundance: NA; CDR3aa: CASSLDRGGSGYGYTF; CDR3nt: TGTGCCAGCAGCTTGGACAGGGGAGGTTCTGGCTATGGCTACACCTTC
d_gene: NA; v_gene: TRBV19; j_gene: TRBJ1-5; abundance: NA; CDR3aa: CASSKFRAGNQPQHF; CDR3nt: TGTGCCAGTAGTAAGTTCCGGGCGGGCAATCAGCCCCAGCATTTT
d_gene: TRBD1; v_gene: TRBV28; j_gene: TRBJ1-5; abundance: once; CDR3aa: CASSSGLQGTGGNQPQHF; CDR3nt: TGTGCCAGCAGTTCGGGTCTCCAGGGGACAGGAGGCAATCAGCCCCAGCATTTT
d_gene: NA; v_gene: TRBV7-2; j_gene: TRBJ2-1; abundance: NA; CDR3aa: CASSDERYNEQFF; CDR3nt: TGTGCCAGCAGCGACGAGCGGTACAATGAGCAGTTCTTC
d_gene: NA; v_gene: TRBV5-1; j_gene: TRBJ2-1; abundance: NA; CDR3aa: CASSWGLGSSYNEQFF; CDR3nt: TGCGCCAGCAGCTGGGGACTGGGGAGCTCCTACAATGAGCAGTTCTTC
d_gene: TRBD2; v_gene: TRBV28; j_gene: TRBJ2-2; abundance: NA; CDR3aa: CASSLSSLVGGDTGELFF; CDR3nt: TGTGCCAGCAGTTTATCGTCGTTGGTGGGAGGGGACACCGGGGAGCTGTTTTTT
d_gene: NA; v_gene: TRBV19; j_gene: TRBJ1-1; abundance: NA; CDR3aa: CASKEGAMNTEAFF; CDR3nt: TGTGCCAGTAAGGAAGGCGCTATGAACACTGAAGCTTTCTTT
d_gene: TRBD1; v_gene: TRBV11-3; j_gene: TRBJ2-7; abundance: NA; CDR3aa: CASSLDGDSSYEQYF; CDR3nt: TGTGCCAGCAGCTTAGATGGGGACAGCTCCTACGAGCAGTACTTC
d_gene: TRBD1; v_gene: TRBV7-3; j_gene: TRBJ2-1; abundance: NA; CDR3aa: CASSQTGQNNEQFF; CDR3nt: TGTGCCAGCAGCCAAACGGGACAGAACAATGAGCAGTTCTTC
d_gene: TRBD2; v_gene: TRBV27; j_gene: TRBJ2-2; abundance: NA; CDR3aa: CASSGFAAGGSTGELFF; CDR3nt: TGTGCCAGCAGTGGGTTTGCCGCGGGAGGTTCCACCGGGGAGCTGTTTTTT
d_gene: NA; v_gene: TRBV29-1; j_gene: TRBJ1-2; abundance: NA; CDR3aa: CSVEEVAQVYGYTF; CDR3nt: TGCAGCGTTGAAGAGGTTGCCCAGGTCTATGGCTACACCTTC
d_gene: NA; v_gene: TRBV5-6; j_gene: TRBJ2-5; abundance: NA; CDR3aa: CASSVDLGTQYF; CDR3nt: TGTGCCAGCAGCGTCGATCTGGGGACCCAGTACTTC
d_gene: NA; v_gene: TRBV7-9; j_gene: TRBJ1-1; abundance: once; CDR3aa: CASSLSTAAEAFF; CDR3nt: TGTGCCAGCAGCCTCTCGACAGCTGCTGAAGCTTTCTTT
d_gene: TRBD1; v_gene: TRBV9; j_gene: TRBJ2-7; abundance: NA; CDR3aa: CASSVSGQGYEQYF; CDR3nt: TGTGCCAGCAGCGTATCTGGACAGGGTTACGAGCAGTACTTC
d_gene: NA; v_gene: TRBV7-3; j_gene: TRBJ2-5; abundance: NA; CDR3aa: CASSLSQVETQYF; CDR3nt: TGTGCCAGCAGCTTATCCCAGGTGGAGACCCAGTACTTC
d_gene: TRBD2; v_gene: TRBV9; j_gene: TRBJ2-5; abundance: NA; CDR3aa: CASSVEGAGAETQYF; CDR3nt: TGTGCCAGCAGCGTAGAGGGAGCGGGAGCCGAGACCCAGTACTTC
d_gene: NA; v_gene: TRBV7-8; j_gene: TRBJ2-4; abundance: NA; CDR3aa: CASDPIRPSRGGKNIQYF; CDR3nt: TGTGCCAGTGACCCGATACGACCAAGTAGAGGGGGAAAAAACATTCAGTACTTC
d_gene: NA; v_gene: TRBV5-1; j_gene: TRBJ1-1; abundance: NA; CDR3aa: CASSLNTEAFF; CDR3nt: TGCGCCAGCAGCTTAAACACTGAAGCTTTCTTT
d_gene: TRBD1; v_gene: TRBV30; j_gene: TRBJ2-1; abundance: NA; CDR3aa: CAWSDRGLYNEQFF; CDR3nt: TGTGCCTGGAGTGACAGGGGGCTTTACAATGAGCAGTTCTTC
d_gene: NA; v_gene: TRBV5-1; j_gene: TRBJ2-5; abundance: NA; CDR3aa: CASSLGRAKETQYF; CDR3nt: TGCGCCAGCAGCTTGGGAAGAGCCAAAGAGACCCAGTACTTC
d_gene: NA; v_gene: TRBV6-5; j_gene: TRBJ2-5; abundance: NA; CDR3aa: CASSYSRAVQETQYF; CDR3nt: TGTGCCAGCAGTTACTCGAGGGCAGTCCAAGAGACCCAGTACTTC
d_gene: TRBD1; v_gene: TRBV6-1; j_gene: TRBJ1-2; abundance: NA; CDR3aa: CASTPGQGSGYTF; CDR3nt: TGTGCCAGCACCCCGGGACAGGGTAGCGGCTACACCTTC
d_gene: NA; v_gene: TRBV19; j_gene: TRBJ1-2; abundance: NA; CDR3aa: CASSIGGVNYGYTF; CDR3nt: TGTGCCAGTAGTATAGGGGGGGTTAACTATGGCTACACCTTC
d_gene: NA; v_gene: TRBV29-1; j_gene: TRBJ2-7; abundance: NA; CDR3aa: CSVDFRGDNFYEQYF; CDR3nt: TGCAGCGTTGACTTCCGAGGGGACAATTTCTACGAGCAGTACTTC
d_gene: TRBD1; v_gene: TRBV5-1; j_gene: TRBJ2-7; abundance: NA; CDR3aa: CASTSNRGGYEQYF; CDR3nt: TGCGCCAGCACCTCCAACAGGGGTGGCTACGAGCAGTACTTC
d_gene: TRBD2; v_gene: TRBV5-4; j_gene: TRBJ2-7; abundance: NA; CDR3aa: CASSLASGRASLYEQYF; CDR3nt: TGTGCCAGCAGCTTAGCTAGCGGGAGGGCCTCTCTCTACGAGCAGTACTTC
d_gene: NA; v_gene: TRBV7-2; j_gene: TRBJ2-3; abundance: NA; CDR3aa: CASSLGVSSTDTQYF; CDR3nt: TGTGCCAGCAGCTTAGGAGTCAGTAGCACAGATACGCAGTATTTT
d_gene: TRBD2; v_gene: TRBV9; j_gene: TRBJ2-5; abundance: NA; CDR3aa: CASSVGPAGVETQYF; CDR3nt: TGTGCCAGCAGCGTGGGCCCGGCGGGAGTAGAGACCCAGTACTTC